The 3 T cell receptor beta chains presented below share a single source sample, sequenced in a study of T cell responses to AZD1222 COVID-19 vaccine. Repertoires were generated with immunoSEQ multiplex PCR, while TCRdb's copy carries only in-frame clones and drops some. The sample records 150,000 or so clones, about 89% being singletons. Here the sequenced sample was peripheral blood, taken on day 0 of AZD1222 vaccination. The receptors stem from an adult in good health.

This sequence joins TRBV27 and TRBJ2-2; no clear D. Trimming shortened V by 2 bases and J by 5 bases, and 9 bases separated the two germline ends. The CDR3 spans 14 residues. Germline lookup yields CDR1 MNHEY and CDR2 SMNVEV (reference sequence). Here the CDR3 reads CASSLNQGTGELFF. The CDR3, as DNA: TGTGCCAGCAGTTTAAACCAAGGGACCGGGGAGCTGTTTTTT.

This chain links TRBV28 with TRBJ1-1, with TRBD1 matching 8 bases. Germline CDR1 reads MDHEN; CDR2 reads SYDVKM. V was clipped by 5 bases and J by 7 bases; unmatched bases: 12. The CDR3 is 15 residues long. This chain's CDR3 is CASSGTGTGNGEAFF. CDR3 nucleotide sequence: TGTGCCAGCAGTGGAACCGGGACAGGTAACGGTGAAGCTTTCTTT.

The genes are TRBV7-2 and TRBJ2-1; possibly TRBD1 for D (5 bases). With 5 bases removed from V and 4 bases from J, the gap between germline ends came to 9 bases. CDR1 and CDR2 (germline): SGHTA, FQGNSA. This CDR3 has 13 residues. CDR3 sequence reads: CASSRQGYNEQFF. The CDR3 region has the DNA TGTGCCAGCAGCCGCCAGGGTTACAATGAGCAGTTCTTC. The complete variable domain, with remaining parts taken from reference TRBV7-2 and TRBJ2-1, reads GAGVSQSPSNKVTEKGKDVELRCDPISGHTALYWYRQSLGQGLEFLIYFQGNSAPDKSGLPSDRFSAERTGGSVSTLTIQRTQQEDSAVYLCASSRQGYNEQFFGPGTRLTVL.